The clone carrying this T cell receptor (beta chain) was seen a single time. Antigen: not known. Roughly 0.5 to 1 ug RNA was reverse transcribed with random hexamers. TCRdb itself ran the immunoSEQ multiplex PCR reads through MiXCR, one entry per CDR3 protein. In the table there are roughly 120,000 distinct CDR3 sequences, around 94% of which are singletons. CD8+ and CD4+ T cells from blood underwent TCR beta sequencing, which was carried out in a high-throughput format. Included as multiple sclerosis controls were treatment-naive patients who had stable or active relapsing-remitting disease. TEMRA cells were FACS-enriched, unlike CD8+ and CD4+ T cells, which were negatively isolated. The CDR3 extends over 14 amino acids. V was shortened by 1 base and J by 6 bases, with 13 bases between the two germline ends. CDR1 SGHVS and CDR2 FNYEAQ come from the germline V gene. The record originates from a study of CD8 T cells in Susac syndrome. Study results and caveats: Only a relatively small number of individuals were included in the TCR sequencing and HLA analysis.

This rearrangement joins TRBV7-6 to TRBJ2-7; D is perhaps TRBD1 (7 bases). The clonotype originates from a human donor with multiple sclerosis. The sequenced sample was CD4+ T cells from PBMCs. For the CDR3, the DNA is TGTGCCAGCAGCTTAGTAGGGCAGGGGGGCGAGCAGTACTTC. Translation: CASSLVGQGGEQYF.